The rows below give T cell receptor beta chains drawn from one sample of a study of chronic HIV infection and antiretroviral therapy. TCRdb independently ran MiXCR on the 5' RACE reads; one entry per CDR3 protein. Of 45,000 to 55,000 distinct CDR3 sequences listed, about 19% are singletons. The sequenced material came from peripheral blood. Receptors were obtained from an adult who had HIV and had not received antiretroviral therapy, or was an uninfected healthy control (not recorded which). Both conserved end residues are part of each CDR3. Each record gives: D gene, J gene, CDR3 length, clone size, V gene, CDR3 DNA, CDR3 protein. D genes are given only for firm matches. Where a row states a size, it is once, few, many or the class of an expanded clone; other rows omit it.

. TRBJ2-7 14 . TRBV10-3 TGTGCCATCAGTGAGATGAGACAGTCCTACGAGCAGTACTTC CAISEMRQSYEQYF
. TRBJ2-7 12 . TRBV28 TGTGCCACCCTTCAAGGCCTCGGGGAGCAGTACTTC CATLQGLGEQYF
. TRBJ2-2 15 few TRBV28 TGTGCCAGCAGCCTCTCCGGGTTAAGGGACGGGGAGCTGTTTTTT CASSLSGLRDGELFF
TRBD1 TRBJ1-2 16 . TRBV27 TGTGCCAGTACTTTTATGCCGGGACAGGGGAACTATGGCTACACCTTC CASTFMPGQGNYGYTF
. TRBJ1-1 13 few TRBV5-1 TGCGCCAGCAGCTTGGATGTGAACACTGAAGCTTTCTTT CASSLDVNTEAFF
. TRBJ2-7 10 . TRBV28 TGTGCCAGCCGACGCTACGAGCAGTACTTC CASRRYEQYF
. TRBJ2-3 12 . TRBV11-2 TGTGCCATAAGGGGACCCACAGATACGCAGTATTTT CAIRGPTDTQYF
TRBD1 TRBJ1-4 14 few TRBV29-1 TGCAGCGTTGAAGGCGGGACAGGGCGGGAAAAACTGTTTTTT CSVEGGTGREKLFF
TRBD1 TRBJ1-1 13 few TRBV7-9 TGTGCCAGCAGCTTATTACCGACAGGGGAAGCTTTCTTT CASSLLPTGEAFF
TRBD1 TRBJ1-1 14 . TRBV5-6 TGTGCCAGCAGCCCCCGGGACAGGGTCACTGAAGCTTTCTTT CASSPRDRVTEAFF
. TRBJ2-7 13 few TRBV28 TGTGCCAGCGGGCAGGCCGTCTCCTACGAGCAGTACTTC CASGQAVSYEQYF
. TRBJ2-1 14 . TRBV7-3 TGTGCCAGCAGCTTAGATAGGGCACACAATGAGCAGTTCTTC CASSLDRAHNEQFF
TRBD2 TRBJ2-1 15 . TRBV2 TGTGCCAGCAGTGGGACTAGCGGGAGTGGAGGTGAGCAGTTCTTC CASSGTSGSGGEQFF
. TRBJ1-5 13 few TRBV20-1 TGCAGTGCTCCTCGACAGATCAATCAGCCCCAGCATTTT CSAPRQINQPQHF
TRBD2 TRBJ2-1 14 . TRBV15 TGTGCCACCAGCAGAGGGACTAGCAGGGATGAGCAGTTCTTC CATSRGTSRDEQFF
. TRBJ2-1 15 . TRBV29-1 TGCAGCGTTGAAGGAATGCGCTTTGGCTACAATGAGCAGTTCTTC CSVEGMRFGYNEQFF
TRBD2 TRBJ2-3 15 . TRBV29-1 TGCAGCGTTGAGCTAGCGGGAGGGCCTCCAGATACGCAGTATTTT CSVELAGGPPDTQYF
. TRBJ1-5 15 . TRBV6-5 TGTGCCAGCAGTTGGGAGAGAAATAGCAATCAGCCCCAGCATTTT CASSWERNSNQPQHF
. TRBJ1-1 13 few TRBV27 TGTGCCGCCCGACGGGGGCCGGACACTGAAGCTTTCTTT CAARRGPDTEAFF
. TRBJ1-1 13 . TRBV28 TGTGCCAGCAGCGGACAGCTGAACACTGAAGCTTTCTTT CASSGQLNTEAFF
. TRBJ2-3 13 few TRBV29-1 TGCAGCGTTGATAGCGGAAGCACAGATACGCAGTATTTT CSVDSGSTDTQYF
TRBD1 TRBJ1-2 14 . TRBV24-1 TGTGCCACCAGTCAATCACAGGGGATCGATGGCTACACCTTC CATSQSQGIDGYTF
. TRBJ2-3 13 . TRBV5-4 TGTGCCAGCAGCTTGGAACGCACAGATACGCAGTATTTT CASSLERTDTQYF
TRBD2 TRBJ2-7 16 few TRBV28 TGTGCCAGCAGTTTCCGTGGAGAACGGGGGGCCTACGAGCAGTACTTC CASSFRGERGAYEQYF
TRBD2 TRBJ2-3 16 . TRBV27 TGTGCCTGCAGTTTGATAAGCGGGAGAGGCACAGATACGCAGTATTTT CACSLISGRGTDTQYF
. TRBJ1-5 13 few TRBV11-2 TGTGCCAGCAGCTTTAGAGGGAGTCAGCCCCAGCATTTT CASSFRGSQPQHF
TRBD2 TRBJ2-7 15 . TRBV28 TGTGCCAGCAGTTGGAGCGGGAGTTGGTCCTACGAGCAGTACTTC CASSWSGSWSYEQYF
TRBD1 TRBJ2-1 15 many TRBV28 TGTGCCAGCAGTCCCCCCGGGACAGGGGACAATGAGCAGTTCTTC CASSPPGTGDNEQFF
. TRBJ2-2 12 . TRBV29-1 TGCAGCGTTGTCAGGAACACCGGGGAGCTGTTTTTT CSVVRNTGELFF